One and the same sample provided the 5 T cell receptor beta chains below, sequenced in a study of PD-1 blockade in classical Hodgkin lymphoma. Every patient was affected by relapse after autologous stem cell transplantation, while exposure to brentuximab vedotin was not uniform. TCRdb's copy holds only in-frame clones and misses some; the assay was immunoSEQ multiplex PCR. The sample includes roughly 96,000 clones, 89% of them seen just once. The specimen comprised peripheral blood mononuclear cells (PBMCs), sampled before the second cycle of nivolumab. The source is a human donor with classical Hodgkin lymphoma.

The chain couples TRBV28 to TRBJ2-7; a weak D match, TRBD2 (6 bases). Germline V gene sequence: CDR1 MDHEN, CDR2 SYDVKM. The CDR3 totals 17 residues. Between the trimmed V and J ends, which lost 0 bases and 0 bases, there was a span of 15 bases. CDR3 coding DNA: TGTGCCAGCAGTTTATGGGGGGGTAGCCTAAGCTCCTACGAGCAGTACTTC. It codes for CASSLWGGSLSSYEQYF.

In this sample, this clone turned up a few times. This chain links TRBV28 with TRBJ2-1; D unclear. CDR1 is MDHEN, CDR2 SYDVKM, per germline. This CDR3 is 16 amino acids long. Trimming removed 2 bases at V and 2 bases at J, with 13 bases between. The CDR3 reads CASSLGETTTYNEQFF. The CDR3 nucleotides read TGTGCCAGCAGTTTAGGGGAAACGACAACCTACAATGAGCAGTTCTTC.

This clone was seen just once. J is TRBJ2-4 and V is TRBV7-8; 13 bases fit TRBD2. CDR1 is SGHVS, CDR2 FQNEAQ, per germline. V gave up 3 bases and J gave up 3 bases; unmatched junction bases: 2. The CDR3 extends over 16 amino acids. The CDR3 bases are TGTGCCAGCAGCTTTAGACTAGCGGGAGGCAAAAACATTCAGTACTTC. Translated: CASSFRLAGGKNIQYF.

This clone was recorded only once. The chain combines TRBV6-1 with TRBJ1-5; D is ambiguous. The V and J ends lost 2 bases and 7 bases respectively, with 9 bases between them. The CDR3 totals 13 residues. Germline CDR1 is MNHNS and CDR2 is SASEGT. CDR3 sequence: CASSENPLQPQHF. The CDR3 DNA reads TGTGCCAGCAGTGAAAACCCGTTACAGCCCCAGCATTTT.

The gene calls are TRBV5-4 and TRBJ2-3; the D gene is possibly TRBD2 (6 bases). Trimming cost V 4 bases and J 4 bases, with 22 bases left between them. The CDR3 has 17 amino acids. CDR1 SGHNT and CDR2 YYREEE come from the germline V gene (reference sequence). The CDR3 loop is CASSHTPLDGGSDTQYF. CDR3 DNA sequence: TGTGCCAGCAGCCATACTCCGCTCGACGGGGGTTCAGATACGCAGTATTTT.